This TCR beta chain was sequenced during a study of T cell responses to AZD1222 COVID-19 vaccine. Study-level findings and limits: Among the donors, most were white British and more were female, and clonal diversity was possibly underestimated. Across the whole spike, CD4 TCRs peaked at regions 160-218 and 743-854.

This CDR3 is 17 amino acids long. A word on this clone: Its antigen remains unknown.

Produced via immunoSEQ multiplex PCR; TCRdb's table is partial and in-frame only. Among over 150,000 clones listed, roughly 94% were seen once. This chain uses TRBV21-1 with TRBJ1-5; the table's D call, TRBD1, was not checked against the DNA. TRBV21-1 is a pseudogene segment. The sample here was peripheral blood, taken on day 0 of MenACWY control vaccination. The source is an adult in good health. The CDR3 coding sequence is TGTGCCAGCAGCAAAGTAGTCGACAGCCCCCCCGATCAGCCCCAGCATTTT. The encoded protein is CASSKVVDSPPDQPQHF.